This T cell receptor (beta chain) emerged from a study of immune evolution from preneoplasia to lung adenocarcinoma. V lost 7 bases and J lost 5, with 11 bases in between. The length of the CDR3 is 12 residues. Germline V lookup: CDR1 GTSNPN, CDR2 SVGIG (reference sequence). Clones were sequenced by immunoSEQ multiplex PCR, and TCRdb holds only the in-frame ones, with some missing. This sample has under 8,000 clones, with approximately 80% found just once. H&E slides confirmed each diagnosis, reviewed by two pathologists independently. Overall study results and limits: Top clone share appeared to fall from AAH through AIS, MIA, adenocarcinoma.

Details on this clone: Its cognate antigen is unknown.

Sequencing used FFPE adjacent normal lung tissue. This receptor was taken from a donor at least 70 years old with lung adenocarcinoma. This sequence joins TRBV30 and TRBJ1-4; D remains unclear. The CDR3 region has the DNA TGTGCCTCCCAAAGACAAAATGAAAAACTGTTTTTT. Its translation: CASQRQNEKLFF. Together with reference TRBV30 and TRBJ1-4, the CDR3 gives the full variable domain: SQTIHQWPATLVQPVGSPLSLECTVEGTSNPNLYWYRQAAGRGLQLLFYSVGIGQISSEVPQNLSASRPQDRQFILSSKKLLLSDSGFYLCASQRQNEKLFFGSGTQLSVL.